This TCR beta chain was captured in a study of shared clonotypes between healthy human individuals. This CDR3 contains 13 residues. Per the germline V gene, CDR1 is SGHTA and CDR2 is FQGTGA. V lost 2 bases to trimming and J lost 6 bases, with 8 bases between them. Sequencing was performed with immunoSEQ multiplex PCR; in TCRdb, only in-frame clones are kept and a portion is missing. The sample lists more than 900,000 clones, about 84% occurring once. The sequenced sample consisted of memory CD4+ T cells from PBMCs. Subset here: CD45RA-negative fraction. The rearrangement links TRBV7-3 to TRBJ2-1, with D hard to call. The receptor was derived from a man aged 18 to 30 in good health. Some clones in this sample may be carry-over from other donors' samples. CDR3 sequence: CASSLELGNEQFF. The CDR3 DNA is TGTGCCAGCAGCTTAGAGTTGGGCAATGAGCAGTTCTTC.